The 26 T cell receptor beta chains below come from one sample, sequenced in a study of cytomegalovirus exposure and HLA in healthy donors. In the PCR, 60 Vbeta and 13 Jbeta primers were used. Assay used: immunoSEQ multiplex PCR; TCRdb lists only in-frame clones, some missing. Of approximately 110,000 clones in the sample, around 84% are singletons; the top ten hold over 20%. Sequenced material: PBMCs. Receptor source: a man aged 25-45 years in good health and CMV-seropositive.

This chain uses TRBV11-3 with TRBJ2-2; the match to TRBD1 covers 8 bases. The length of the CDR3 is 15 residues. With V trimmed by 4 bases and J by 4 bases, 5 bases remained unmatched. In germline, CDR1 is SGHNT, CDR2 YENEEA. The CDR3 bases are TGTGCCAGCAGCTCGGTGACAGGGGCCACCGGGGAGCTGTTTTTT. It yields the protein CASSSVTGATGELFF.

The chain uses TRBV11-2 and TRBJ2-3, with TRBD2 matching over 9 bases. The CDR3 has 14 amino acids. CDR1 and CDR2 from the germline V gene are SGHAT and FQNNGV. V lost 5 bases and J lost 11; bases outside the gene matches: 11. The CDR3 reads CASSLPSRLAVQYF. CDR3 in DNA: TGTGCCAGCAGCCTACCTTCGCGACTAGCGGTGCAGTATTTT. Filled out from reference TRBV11-2 and TRBJ2-3, the complete variable domain reads EAGVAQSPRYKIIEKRQSVAFWCNPISGHATLYWYQQILGQGPKLLIQFQNNGVVDDSQLPKDRFSAERLKGVDSTLKIQPAKLEDSAVYLCASSLPSRLAVQYFGPGTRLTVL.

This sequence joins TRBV10-2 and TRBJ2-7; maybe TRBD1 (6 bases). The germline V gene encodes CDR1 WSHSY and CDR2 SAAADI. V lost 11 bases and J 4 bases, leaving 18 bases between the germline ends. CDR3 length equals 13 residues. This CDR3 is CAGSRGSIYEQYF. The CDR3 DNA sequence: TGCGCCGGGAGCAGGGGATCTATTTACGAGCAGTACTTC.

The chain has TRBV21-1 and TRBJ2-7; the table's D gene call, TRBD1, was not cross checked with the DNA. TRBV21-1 has pseudogene status. This CDR3 contains 15 residues. Here the CDR3 reads CASSKRVLWGRGQYV. Written as DNA, the CDR3 is TGTGCCAGCAGCAAAAGGGTCCTCTGGGGGCGAGGGCAGTACGTC.

The CDR3 DNA reads TGTGCCAGCAGCTCGGGACTAGCGGGGACCTCAGATACGCAGTATTTT. Its translation is CASSSGLAGTSDTQYF. The chain recombines TRBV7-7 with TRBJ2-3; 13 bases map to TRBD2. Germline CDR1 is SSHAT and CDR2 is FNYEAQ (reference sequence). This CDR3 contains 16 residues. Germline trimming cut 4 bases from V and 4 bases from J; bases unmatched to any gene: 5.

The chain combines TRBV5-4 with TRBJ2-1; the match to TRBD1 covers 9 bases. Trimming took 4 bases from V and 12 from J; bases not matched to a gene: 5. Germline V gives CDR1 SGHNT, CDR2 YYREEE (reference sequence). CDR3 size: 12 residues. The CDR3 protein is CASSPDRGGQFF. The CDR3 bases are TGTGCCAGCAGCCCGGACAGGGGAGGGCAGTTCTTC. The full variable domain, completed using reference TRBV5-4 and TRBJ2-1, is ETGVTQSPTHLIKTRGQQVTLRCSSQSGHNTVSWYQQALGQGPQFIFQYYREEENGRGNFPPRFSGLQFPNYSSELNVNALELDDSALYLCASSPDRGGQFFGPGTRLTVL.

DNA for the CDR3: TGTGCCAGCAGCGCTCATGGACTAGCGGGGTGGAGCTCCTACGAGCAGTACTTC. It translates to CASSAHGLAGWSSYEQYF. This chain joins TRBV2 and TRBJ2-7; 12 nucleotides agree with TRBD2. V gave up 6 bases and J gave up 0 bases; unmatched junction bases: 12. CDR3 size: 18 residues. Germline V gene sequence: CDR1 SNHLY, CDR2 FYNNEI.

About this clone: Germline and junction disagree at one end, which may indicate a read error. This sequence joins TRBV18 and TRBJ1-1, with 9 bases matching TRBD1. CDR1 and CDR2 from the germline V gene are KGHSH and LQKENI. The length of the CDR3 is 15 residues. The CDR3 loop is CASSPRTGENAEAFF. The CDR3 nucleotides are TGTGCCAGCTCACCGAGGACAGGGGAGAACGCTGAAGCTTTCTTT.

In DNA, the CDR3 is TGCGCCAGCAGACTCGACAGGAATAATTCACCCCTCCACTTT. As protein: CASRLDRNNSPLHF. The J gene is TRBJ1-6, the V gene TRBV10-1; TRBD1 is a possible D gene (6 bases). The germline CDR1 and CDR2 sequences are WNHNN and SYGVQD (reference sequence). The length of the CDR3 is 14 residues. V lost 6 bases and J lost 5, with 11 bases in between.

This chain uses TRBV5-1 with TRBJ1-4, with TRBD1 as a possible D gene (6 bases). Trimming removed 7 bases from V and 4 bases from J, with 17 bases in between. Germline CDR1 SGHRS, CDR2 YFSETQ. There are 15 residues in the CDR3. CDR3 DNA: TGCGCCAGCGGTCCAGGGGTCTTGGATAATGAAAAACTGTTTTTT. Protein: CASGPGVLDNEKLFF.

This sequence joins TRBV11-3 and TRBJ2-1, with 13 bases that match TRBD2. CDR1 SGHNT and CDR2 YENEEA come from the germline V gene. The CDR3 has 16 amino acids. Unmatched junction bases numbered 5, after V lost 1 base and J lost 8 bases. DNA for the CDR3: TGTGCCAGCAGCTTAGGCACTAGCGGGGGGGACGATGAGCAGTTCTTC. It encodes CASSLGTSGGDDEQFF.

The rearrangement joins TRBV28 to TRBJ2-7; unclear D gene. The germline V and J ends were trimmed by 5 bases and 3 bases, with 17 bases remaining between them. Germline V gene sequence: CDR1 MDHEN, CDR2 SYDVKM. The CDR3 loop spans 15 amino acids. CDR3 DNA: TGTGCCAGCAGTCCACCGACAACAATGGACTACGAGCAGTACTTC. Amino acid sequence: CASSPPTTMDYEQYF.

This sequence joins TRBV7-9 and TRBJ2-1, with D possibly TRBD2 on 6 matching bases. The CDR3 totals 14 residues. The V end was cut by 11 bases, the J end by 7 bases, with 21 bases between. CDR1 is SEHNR, CDR2 FQNEAQ, per germline (reference sequence). This CDR3 reads CAGGFRGAENEQFF. CDR3 in DNA: TGTGCCGGGGGGTTTAGGGGCGCTGAGAATGAGCAGTTCTTC.

This clone is a singleton in its sample. As DNA, the CDR3 is TGCGCCAGCAGCCACCGTCACCGGGACAGCAAAAACATTCAGTACTTC. Residues: CASSHRHRDSKNIQYF. The J gene is TRBJ2-4, the V gene TRBV4-1, with 7 bases aligning to TRBD1. The CDR3 length is 16 residues. CDR1 and CDR2 (germline): MGHRA, YSYEKL. The V segment lost 3 bases and the J segment 3 bases; nucleotides outside the gene matches: 8.

The chain uses TRBV5-1 and TRBJ2-2; D is undetermined. Germline V gives CDR1 SGHRS, CDR2 YFSETQ. This CDR3 spans 15 amino acids. V gave up 7 bases and J gave up 0 bases, with 13 bases separating them. DNA of the CDR3: TGCGCCAGCGGCCGGGTCTTAGCGAACACCGGGGAGCTGTTTTTT. This sequence encodes CASGRVLANTGELFF.

The chain combines TRBV11-3 with TRBJ1-2, with a possible D match to TRBD1 (6 bases). Trimming cost V 6 bases and J 3 bases, with 14 bases left between them. This CDR3 is built from 14 residues. The germline CDR1 and CDR2 sequences are SGHNT and YENEEA. As DNA, the CDR3 is TGTGCCAGCAGTCAGGACAGATTTGACTATGGCTACACCTTC. Protein product: CASSQDRFDYGYTF.

J is TRBJ2-3 and V is TRBV4-2; TRBD2 matches at 12 bases. Unmatched junction bases numbered 3, after V lost 0 bases and J lost 5 bases. CDR1 LGHNA and CDR2 YNFKEQ come from the germline V gene. The CDR3 contains 16 residues. The CDR3 region has the DNA TGTGCCAGCAGCCAAGAGGCTAGCGGGGGGGTAGATACGCAGTATTTT. Its protein is CASSQEASGGVDTQYF.

This chain links TRBV28 with TRBJ1-3; 10 bases align to TRBD1. CDR3 length equals 15 residues. After removal of 2 bases from V and 6 bases from J, the junction contained 4 bases not matched to a gene. The germline CDR1 and CDR2 sequences are MDHEN and SYDVKM. The CDR3 DNA sequence: TGTGCCAGCAGTTTAAGCGGACAGGGGGAAAACACCATATATTTT. Its protein is CASSLSGQGENTIYF.

The chain joins TRBV7-9 to TRBJ1-4; TRBD1 might be the D (5 bases). V lost 5 bases to trimming and J lost 2 bases, with 18 bases between them. The CDR3 length is 17 residues. Germline V lookup: CDR1 SEHNR, CDR2 FQNEAQ (reference sequence). The CDR3 nucleotides read TGTGCCAGCAGCCCTCCTGAAGGGGCCTATACTAATGAAAAACTGTTTTTT. Translation: CASSPPEGAYTNEKLFF.

This chain links TRBV28 with TRBJ1-2; the match to TRBD1 covers 8 bases. The ends lost 2 bases at V and 7 bases at J; junction bases unmatched: 12. Germline values: CDR1 MDHEN, CDR2 SYDVKM. CDR3 length equals 16 residues. This CDR3 reads CASSLGPTGARSGYTF. The CDR3 DNA reads as TGTGCCAGCAGTTTAGGGCCGACAGGGGCTAGGAGTGGCTACACCTTC.

CDR3 nucleotides: TGTGCCAGTAGTATTAGTGGCGGGCCCTCCTACGAGCAGTACGTC. Protein product: CASSISGGPSYEQYV. J is TRBJ2-7 and V is TRBV19; D is possibly TRBD2 (5 bases). Trimming stripped 3 bases from V and 0 bases from J, with 12 bases between. There are 15 residues in the CDR3. Germline V gene lookup returns CDR1 LNHDA and CDR2 SQIVND (reference sequence).

This chain links TRBV7-3 with TRBJ1-1; D remains ambiguous. Germline lookup yields CDR1 SGHTA and CDR2 FQGTGA. V was clipped by 1 base and J by 7 bases, with 10 bases between them. The length of the CDR3 is 13 residues. The CDR3 sequence: CASSLRSGIEAFF. The DNA for the CDR3 is TGTGCCAGCAGCTTAAGAAGCGGAATTGAAGCTTTCTTT.

The chain is built from TRBV6-1 and TRBJ2-7, with 7 bases that match TRBD1. Germline V gives CDR1 MNHNS, CDR2 SASEGT. This CDR3 comprises 15 residues. V was clipped by 10 bases and J by 2 bases; unmatched bases: 14. CDR3 residues: CAISNPTGVPYEQYF. CDR3 sequence (DNA): TGTGCCATCTCGAACCCCACAGGGGTCCCCTACGAGCAGTACTTC.

The rearrangement joins TRBV2 to TRBJ2-2, with TRBD1 as a possible D gene (7 bases). V was cut by 4 bases and J by 4 bases, with 13 bases left in between. The CDR3 consists of 15 residues. Germline assignment: CDR1 SNHLY and CDR2 FYNNEI. The CDR3 bases are TGTGCCAGCAGTGTTCGACAGGGAGGCACCGGGGAGCTGTTTTTT. Translating it yields CASSVRQGGTGELFF.

V is TRBV19 and J is TRBJ2-7; a possible D gene is TRBD1 (6 bases). The germline gives CDR1 LNHDA, CDR2 SQIVND (reference sequence). The CDR3 sequence is 13 residues long. V lost 0 bases to trimming and J lost 6 bases, with 9 bases between them. CDR3 loop: CASSIDQGGEQYF. Here the CDR3 DNA reads TGTGCCAGTAGTATAGATCAAGGGGGCGAGCAGTACTTC.

The V gene is TRBV27, the J gene TRBJ1-4; tentative D call: TRBD1 (6 bases). In germline, CDR1 is MNHEY, CDR2 SMNVEV (reference sequence). The CDR3 is 14 amino acids. V lost 7 bases, J lost 7 bases, and 16 bases lay in between. The CDR3 DNA reads as TGTGCCAGCACCTCCCTGGGGGCTATTGAAAAACTGTTTTTT. Its translation is CASTSLGAIEKLFF.